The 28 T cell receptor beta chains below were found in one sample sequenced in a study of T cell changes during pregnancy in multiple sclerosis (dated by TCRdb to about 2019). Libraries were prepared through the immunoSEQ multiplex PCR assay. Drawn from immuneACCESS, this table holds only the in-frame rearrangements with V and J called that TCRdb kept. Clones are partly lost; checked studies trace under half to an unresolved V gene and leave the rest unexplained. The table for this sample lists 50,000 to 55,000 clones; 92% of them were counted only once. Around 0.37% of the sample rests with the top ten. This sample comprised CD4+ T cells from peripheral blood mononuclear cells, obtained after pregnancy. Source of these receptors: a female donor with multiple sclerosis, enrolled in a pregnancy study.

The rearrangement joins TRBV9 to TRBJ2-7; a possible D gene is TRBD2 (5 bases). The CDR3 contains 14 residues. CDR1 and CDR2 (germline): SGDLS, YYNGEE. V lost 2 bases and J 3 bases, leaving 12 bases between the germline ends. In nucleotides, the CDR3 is TGTGCCAGCAGCGTCGCGGGCCAAGGCTACGAGCAGTACTTC. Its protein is CASSVAGQGYEQYF.

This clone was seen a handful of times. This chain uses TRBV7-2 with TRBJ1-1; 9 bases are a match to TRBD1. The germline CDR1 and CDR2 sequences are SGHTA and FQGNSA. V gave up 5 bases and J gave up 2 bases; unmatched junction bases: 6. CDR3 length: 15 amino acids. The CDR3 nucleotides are TGTGCCAGCAGCCTCCACAGGGGGCTCAACACTGAAGCTTTCTTT. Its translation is CASSLHRGLNTEAFF.

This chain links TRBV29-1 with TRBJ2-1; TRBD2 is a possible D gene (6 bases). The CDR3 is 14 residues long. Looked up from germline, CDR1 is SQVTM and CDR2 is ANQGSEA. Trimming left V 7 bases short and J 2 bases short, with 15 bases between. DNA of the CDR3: TGCAGCGCGGATAGCGGAGTCCCCTACAATGAGCAGTTCTTC. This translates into CSADSGVPYNEQFF.

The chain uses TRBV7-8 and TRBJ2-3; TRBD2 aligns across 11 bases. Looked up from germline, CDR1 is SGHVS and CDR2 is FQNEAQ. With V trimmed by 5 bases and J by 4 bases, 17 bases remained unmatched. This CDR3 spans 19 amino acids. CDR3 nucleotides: TGTGCCAGCAGCCCTAGAACGGCTAGCGGGAGGCTCGGGGCAGATACGCAGTATTTT. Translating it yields CASSPRTASGRLGADTQYF.

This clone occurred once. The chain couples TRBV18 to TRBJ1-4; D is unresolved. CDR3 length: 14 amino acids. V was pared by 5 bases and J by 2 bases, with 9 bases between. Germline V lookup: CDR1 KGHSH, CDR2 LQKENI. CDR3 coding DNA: TGTGCCAGCTCAGCAGGAACTACTAATGAAAAACTGTTTTTT. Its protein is CASSAGTTNEKLFF.

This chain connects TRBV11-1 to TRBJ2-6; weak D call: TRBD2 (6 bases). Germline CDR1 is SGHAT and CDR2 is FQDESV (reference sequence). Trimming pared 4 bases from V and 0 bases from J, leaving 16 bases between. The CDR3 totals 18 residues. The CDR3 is CASSSTGTLSSGANVLTF. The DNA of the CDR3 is TGTGCCAGCAGCTCGACCGGGACTCTATCCTCTGGGGCCAACGTCCTGACTTTC.

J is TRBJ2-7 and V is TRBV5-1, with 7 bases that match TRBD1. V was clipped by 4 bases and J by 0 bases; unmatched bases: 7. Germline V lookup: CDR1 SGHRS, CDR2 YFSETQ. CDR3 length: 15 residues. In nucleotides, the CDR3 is TGCGCCAGCAGCCCTGGTGGACAGGCCTCCTACGAGCAGTACTTC. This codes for CASSPGGQASYEQYF.

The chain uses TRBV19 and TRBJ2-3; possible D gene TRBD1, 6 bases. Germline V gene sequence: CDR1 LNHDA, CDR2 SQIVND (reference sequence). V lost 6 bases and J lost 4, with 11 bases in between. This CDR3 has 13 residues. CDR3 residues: CASRSGVADTQYF. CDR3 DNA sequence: TGTGCCAGTAGGTCAGGGGTCGCAGATACGCAGTATTTT.

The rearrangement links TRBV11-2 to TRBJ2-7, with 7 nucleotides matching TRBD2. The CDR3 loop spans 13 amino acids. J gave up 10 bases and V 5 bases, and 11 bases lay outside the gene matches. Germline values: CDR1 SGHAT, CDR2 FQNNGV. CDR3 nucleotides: TGTGCCAGCAGCATAACTAGCGCCACCAAACAGTACTTC. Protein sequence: CASSITSATKQYF.

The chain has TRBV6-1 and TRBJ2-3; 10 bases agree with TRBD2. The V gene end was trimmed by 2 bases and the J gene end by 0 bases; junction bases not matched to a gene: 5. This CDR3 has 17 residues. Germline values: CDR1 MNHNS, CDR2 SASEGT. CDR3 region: CASSESSGSPSTDTQYF. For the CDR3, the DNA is TGTGCCAGCAGTGAATCTAGCGGGAGCCCTAGCACAGATACGCAGTATTTT.

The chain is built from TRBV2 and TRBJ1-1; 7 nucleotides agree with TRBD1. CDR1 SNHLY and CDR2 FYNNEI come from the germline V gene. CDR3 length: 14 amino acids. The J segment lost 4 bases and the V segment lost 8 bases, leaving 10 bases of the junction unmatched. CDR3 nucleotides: TGTGCCAGCCTCTGGGGGACAGAATTCACTGAAGCTTTCTTT. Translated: CASLWGTEFTEAFF.

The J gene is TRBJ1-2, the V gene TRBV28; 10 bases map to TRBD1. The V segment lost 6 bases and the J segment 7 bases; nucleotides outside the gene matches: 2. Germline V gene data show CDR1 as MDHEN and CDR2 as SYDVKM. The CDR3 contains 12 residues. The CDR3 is CASRTGGTGYTF. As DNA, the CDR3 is TGTGCCAGCAGGACAGGGGGCACTGGCTACACCTTC.

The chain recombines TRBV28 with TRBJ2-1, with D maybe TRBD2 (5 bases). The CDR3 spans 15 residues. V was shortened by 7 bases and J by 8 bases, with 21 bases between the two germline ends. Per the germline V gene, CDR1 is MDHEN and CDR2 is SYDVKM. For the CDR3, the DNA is TGTGCCAGCACCCGGGGTTTCCGGTTGGGTCATGAGCAGTTCTTC. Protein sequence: CASTRGFRLGHEQFF.

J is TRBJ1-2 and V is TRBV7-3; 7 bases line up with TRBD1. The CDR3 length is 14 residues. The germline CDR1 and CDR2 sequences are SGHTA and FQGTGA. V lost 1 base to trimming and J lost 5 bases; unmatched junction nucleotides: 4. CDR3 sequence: CASSLRGGPYGYTF. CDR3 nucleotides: TGTGCCAGCAGCTTAAGAGGGGGCCCTTATGGCTACACCTTC.

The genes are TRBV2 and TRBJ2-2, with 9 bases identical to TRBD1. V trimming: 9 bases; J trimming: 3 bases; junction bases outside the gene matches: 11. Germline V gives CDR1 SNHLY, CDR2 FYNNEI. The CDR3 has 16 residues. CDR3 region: CASSGTGRFDTGELFF. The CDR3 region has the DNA TGTGCCAGTTCCGGGACAGGGCGGTTCGACACCGGGGAGCTGTTTTTT.

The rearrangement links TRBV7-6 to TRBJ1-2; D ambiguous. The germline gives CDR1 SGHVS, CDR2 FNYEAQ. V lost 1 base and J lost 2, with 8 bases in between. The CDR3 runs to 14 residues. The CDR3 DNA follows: TGTGCCAGCAGCTTAGGATCGGGGAACTATGGCTACACCTTC. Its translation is CASSLGSGNYGYTF.

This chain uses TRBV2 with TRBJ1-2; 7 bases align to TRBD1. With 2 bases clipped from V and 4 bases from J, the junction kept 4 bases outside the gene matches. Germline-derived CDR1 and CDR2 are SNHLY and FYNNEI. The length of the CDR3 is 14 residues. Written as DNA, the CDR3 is TGTGCCAGCAGTGAACGACAGGGAGCCTATGGCTACACCTTC. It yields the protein CASSERQGAYGYTF.

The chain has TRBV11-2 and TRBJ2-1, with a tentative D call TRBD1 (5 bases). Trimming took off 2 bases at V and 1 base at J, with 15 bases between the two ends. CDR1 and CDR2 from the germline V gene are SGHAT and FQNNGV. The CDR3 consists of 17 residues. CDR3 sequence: CASSLFPQGSSYNEQFF. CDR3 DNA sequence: TGTGCCAGCAGCTTATTCCCGCAGGGCAGTTCCTACAATGAGCAGTTCTTC.

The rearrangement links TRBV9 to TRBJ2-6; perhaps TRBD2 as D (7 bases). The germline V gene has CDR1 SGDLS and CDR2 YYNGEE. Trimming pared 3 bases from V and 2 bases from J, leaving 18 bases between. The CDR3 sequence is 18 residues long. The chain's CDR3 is CASSADLRGGAGANVLTF. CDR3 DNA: TGTGCCAGCAGCGCCGATCTGAGGGGGGGGGCTGGGGCCAACGTCCTGACTTTC.

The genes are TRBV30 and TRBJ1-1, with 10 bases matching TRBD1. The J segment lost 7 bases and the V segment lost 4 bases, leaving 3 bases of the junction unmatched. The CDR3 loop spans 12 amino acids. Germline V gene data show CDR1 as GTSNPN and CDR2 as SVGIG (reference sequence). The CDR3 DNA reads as TGTGCCTGGATGGGACAGGGGTTTGAAGCTTTCTTT. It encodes CAWMGQGFEAFF. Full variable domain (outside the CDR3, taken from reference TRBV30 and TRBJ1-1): SQTIHQWPATLVQPVGSPLSLECTVEGTSNPNLYWYRQAAGRGLQLLFYSVGIGQISSEVPQNLSASRPQDRQFILSSKKLLLSDSGFYLCAWMGQGFEAFFGQGTRLTVV.

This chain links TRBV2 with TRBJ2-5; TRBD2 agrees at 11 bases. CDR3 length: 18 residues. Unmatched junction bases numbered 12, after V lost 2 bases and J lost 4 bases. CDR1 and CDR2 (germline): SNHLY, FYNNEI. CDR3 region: CASSELAGGQISRETQYF. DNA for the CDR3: TGTGCCAGCAGTGAACTAGCGGGAGGTCAAATATCGAGAGAGACCCAGTACTTC.

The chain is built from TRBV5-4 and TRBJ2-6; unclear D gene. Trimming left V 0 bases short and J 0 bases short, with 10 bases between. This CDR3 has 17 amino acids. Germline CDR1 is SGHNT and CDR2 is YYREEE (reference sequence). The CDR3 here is CASSLVGRSSGANVLTF. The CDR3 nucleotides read TGTGCCAGCAGCTTGGTTGGCCGGAGCTCTGGGGCCAACGTCCTGACTTTC.

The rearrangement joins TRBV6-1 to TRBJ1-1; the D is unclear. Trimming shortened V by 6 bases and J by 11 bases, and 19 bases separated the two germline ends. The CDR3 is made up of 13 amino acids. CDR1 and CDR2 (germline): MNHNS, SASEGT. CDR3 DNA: TGTGCCAGCAGGGGCAACCTTCAACCATCGGCTTTCTTT. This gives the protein CASRGNLQPSAFF.

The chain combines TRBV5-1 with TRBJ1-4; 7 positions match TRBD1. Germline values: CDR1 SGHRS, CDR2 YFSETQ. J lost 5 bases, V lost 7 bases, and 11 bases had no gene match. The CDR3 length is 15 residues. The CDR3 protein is CASGSFGTENEKLFF. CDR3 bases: TGCGCCAGCGGGTCTTTTGGGACAGAAAATGAAAAACTGTTTTTT. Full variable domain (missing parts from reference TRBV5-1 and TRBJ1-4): KAGVTQTPRYLIKTRGQQVTLSCSPISGHRSVSWYQQTPGQGLQFLFEYFSETQRNKGNFPGRFSGRQFSNSRSEMNVSTLELGDSALYLCASGSFGTENEKLFFGSGTQLSVL.

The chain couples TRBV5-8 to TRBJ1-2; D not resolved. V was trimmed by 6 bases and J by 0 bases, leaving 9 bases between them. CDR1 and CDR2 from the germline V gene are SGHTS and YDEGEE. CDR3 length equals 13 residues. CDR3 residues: CASTGASNYGYTF. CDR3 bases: TGTGCCAGCACCGGAGCATCTAACTATGGCTACACCTTC.

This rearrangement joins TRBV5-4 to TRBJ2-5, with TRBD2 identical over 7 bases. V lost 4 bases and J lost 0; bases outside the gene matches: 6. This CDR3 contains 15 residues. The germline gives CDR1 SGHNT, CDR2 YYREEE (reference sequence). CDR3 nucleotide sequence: TGTGCCAGCAGCCCAAGAGCGGGAAACCAAGAGACCCAGTACTTC. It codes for CASSPRAGNQETQYF.

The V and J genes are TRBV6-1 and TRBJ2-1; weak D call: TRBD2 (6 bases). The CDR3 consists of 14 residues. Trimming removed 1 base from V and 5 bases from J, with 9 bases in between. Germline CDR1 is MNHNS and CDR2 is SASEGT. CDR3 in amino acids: CASSEGTTNNEQFF. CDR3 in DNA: TGTGCCAGCAGTGAAGGGACTACCAACAATGAGCAGTTCTTC.

The CDR3 DNA reads as TGTGCCAGCAGTCCTACTAGAGTCCTAGCGGGTTCCTACAATGAGCAGTTCTTC. It codes for CASSPTRVLAGSYNEQFF. The V call is TRBV6-4, the J call TRBJ2-1; 8 bases match TRBD2. Trimming removed 5 bases from V and 1 base from J; junction bases left unmatched: 13. The CDR3 length is 18 residues. Germline V CDR1 and CDR2: MRHNA, SNTAGT.